This is a list of T cell receptor beta chains from one sample in a study of OX40 agonist ivuxolimab in advanced cancers. Here immunoSEQ multiplex PCR was the method, and the copy in TCRdb shows in-frame clones only, minus some. The sample holds roughly 60,000 clones; 70% to 90% are singletons and the top ten take 1.5% to 2%. The specimen comprised CD4+ or CD8+ T cells sorted from blood, sampled in a trial of the OX40 agonist ivuxolimab. These receptors were obtained from an adult with an advanced solid tumor such as melanoma, head and neck, liver or kidney cancer. Both conserved end residues are part of each CDR3. Fields, in order: clone size, D gene, CDR3 length, J gene, V gene, CDR3 protein, CDR3 DNA. D genes are given only for firm matches. Part of the rows lack a size; the others show once, few, many or a class for expanded clones.

>.|.|12|TRBJ1-4|TRBV5-4
CASSSRNEKLFF
TGTGCCAGCAGCAGTCGCAACGAAAAACTGTTTTTT
>few|.|12|TRBJ2-3|TRBV5-4
CASSFTENTQYF
TGTGCCAGCAGCTTTACGGAGAATACGCAGTATTTT
>.|.|13|TRBJ2-3|TRBV11-1
CASGLGTQDTQYF
TGTGCCAGCGGACTGGGTACACAGGATACGCAGTATTTT
>once|.|15|TRBJ1-1|TRBV19
CASSPGPGLEAEAFF
TGTGCCAGTAGTCCCGGACCAGGGTTGGAGGCTGAAGCTTTCTTT
>.|.|14|TRBJ1-4|TRBV5-1
CASSLGRGNEKLFF
TGCGCCAGCAGCCTCGGACGGGGAAATGAAAAACTGTTTTTT
>.|.|13|TRBJ2-5|TRBV2
CASKAGPQETQYF
TGTGCCAGCAAAGCGGGCCCCCAAGAGACCCAGTACTTC
>.|.|15|TRBJ1-2|TRBV5-6
CASSLATASNYGYTF
TGTGCCAGCAGCTTGGCGACAGCTTCTAACTATGGCTACACCTTC
>once|.|12|TRBJ2-3|TRBV18
CASSASPDTQYF
TGTGCCAGCTCTGCCTCCCCAGATACGCAGTATTTT
>.|TRBD1|14|TRBJ1-2|TRBV2
CASRTGTGAYGYTF
TGTGCCAGCAGGACCGGGACAGGGGCCTATGGCTACACCTTC
>.|.|15|TRBJ2-7|TRBV7-2
CASSFGQGAIYEQCF
.
>few|TRBD1|15|TRBJ1-1|TRBV6-5
CASKKTGGMNTEAFF
TGTGCCAGCAAAAAAACAGGGGGGATGAACACTGAAGCTTTCTTT
>.|.|14|TRBJ2-3|TRBV2
CASSEMESTDTQYF
TGTGCCAGCAGTGAGATGGAAAGCACAGATACGCAGTATTTT
>few|TRBD1|13|TRBJ2-5|TRBV2
CATWTGWQETQYF
TGTGCCACCTGGACAGGGTGGCAGGAGACCCAGTACTTC
>.|TRBD1|15|TRBJ2-7|TRBV6-5
CASRTLRQGINEQYF
TGTGCCAGCAGGACCCTACGACAGGGGATCAACGAGCAGTACTTC
>few|.|13|TRBJ2-5|TRBV18
CASSPGGTETQYF
TGTGCCAGCTCACCAGGGGGGACGGAGACCCAGTACTTC
>.|.|15|TRBJ1-4|TRBV5-4
CASSPDGPTNEKLFF
TGTGCCAGCAGCCCAGACGGCCCAACTAATGAAAAACTGTTTTTT
>.|.|14|TRBJ1-1|TRBV5-4
CASSFSGVSTEAFF
TGTGCCAGCAGCTTTAGTGGGGTAAGCACTGAAGCTTTCTTT
>.|.|14|TRBJ1-4|TRBV6-5
CASSSQVVGEKLFF
TGTGCCAGCAGTTCTCAGGTCGTCGGTGAAAAACTGTTTTTT
>.|.|14|TRBJ2-7|TRBV7-2
CASQGGSLSYEQYF
TGTGCCAGCCAGGGGGGCTCCCTTTCCTACGAGCAGTACTTC
>.|.|14|TRBJ1-1|TRBV7-8
CASSLVGGITEAFF
TGTGCCAGCAGCTTAGTTGGAGGGATTACTGAAGCTTTCTTT